This TCR beta chain was retrieved from a study of T-cell memory formation after mild COVID-19. Study in general: In these data, TCR clusters were largely donor specific. Findings and caveats of the study: Pre-infection memory already had some responding clones, implying cross-reactive memory joined.

Worth noting for this clonotype: Its specificity is not known.

5'RACE, which relied on constant-segment primers, yielded TCR alpha and TCR beta cDNA libraries carrying sample barcodes and UMIs. In TCRdb, the 5' RACE reads were re-called with MiXCR into one record per CDR3 protein. The profile shows approximately 170,000 distinct CDR3 sequences, approximately 13% of them singletons. V dropped 2 bases and J dropped 7 bases, with 11 bases sitting between them. The CDR3 runs to 13 residues. Germline CDR1 reads MNHNY; CDR2 reads SVGAGI (reference sequence). The chain links TRBV6-6 to TRBJ1-2; D is unclear. The source is a man aged 18 to 35 who had mild COVID-19 (a few samples of this study predate the infection). Cell type and time point are not known. The source material was PBMCs or a T cell subset sorted from them (not recorded which). The CDR3, as DNA: TGTGCCAGCAGTTACGGGGAAATGGCTGGCTACACCTTC. Translation: CASSYGEMAGYTF.